This T cell receptor (beta chain) was recorded in a study of T cell repertoires in cytomegalovirus infection. TCRdb used MiXCR to reprocess the reads, holding one entry per CDR3 protein. The data contain 500,000 or so distinct CDR3 sequences, approximately 16% of them seen just once; the ten biggest clones take up 20% to 30%. This CDR3 has 15 residues. The germline gives CDR1 MNHNS, CDR2 SASEGT. This clonotype was counted many times. One end of the junction fails to match germline, which may point to a read error. The origin of this receptor is a human donor in good health (CMV status not recorded). Some clones in this sample may be carry-over from other donors' samples. The sample consisted of CD8+ T cells from PBMCs. This sequence joins TRBV6-1 and TRBJ1-2; a weak D match, TRBD1 (5 bases). The CDR3 DNA follows: TGTGCCAGCAGGGAAGGGGACGGCGTAACGCATGGCTACACCTTC. The encoded protein is CASREGDGVTHGYTF.